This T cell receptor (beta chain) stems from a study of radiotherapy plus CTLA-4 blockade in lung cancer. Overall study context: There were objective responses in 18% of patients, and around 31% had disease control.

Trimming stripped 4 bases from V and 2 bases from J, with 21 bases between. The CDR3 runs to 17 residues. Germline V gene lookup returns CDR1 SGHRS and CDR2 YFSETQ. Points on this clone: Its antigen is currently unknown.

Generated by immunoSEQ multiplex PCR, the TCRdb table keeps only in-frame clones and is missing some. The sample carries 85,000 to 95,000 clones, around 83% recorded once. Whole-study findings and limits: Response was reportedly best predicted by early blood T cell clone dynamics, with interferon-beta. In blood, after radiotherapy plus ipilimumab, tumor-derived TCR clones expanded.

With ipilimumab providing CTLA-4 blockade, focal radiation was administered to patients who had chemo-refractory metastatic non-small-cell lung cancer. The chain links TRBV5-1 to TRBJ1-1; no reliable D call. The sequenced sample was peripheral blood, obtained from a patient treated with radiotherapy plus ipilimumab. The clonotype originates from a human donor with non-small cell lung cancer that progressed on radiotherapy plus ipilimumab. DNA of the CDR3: TGCGCCAGCAGCGGACGGGGAAATGGGGTCATAAACACTGAAGCTTTCTTT. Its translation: CASSGRGNGVINTEAFF.